The 21 T cell receptor beta chains presented below share a single source sample, sequenced in a study of T cell clonality in common variable immunodeficiency (dated by TCRdb to 2014 to 2015). The receptor library was made with the immunoSEQ multiplex PCR assay. The immuneACCESS repertoire file appears here via TCRdb, limited to in-frame rearrangements. These files lack a portion of the clones; in checked studies, under half of the deficit traces to unresolved V genes, and the cause of the others is not known. In this sample the table shows 40,000 to 60,000 clones, and no singletons are among them. The ten largest clones capture about 1.7% of the sample. Sequencing was done on a sample of peripheral blood mononuclear cells. The receptors come from a person aged 18 to 75 in good health.

This clone was detected ten times or more. The read ends 3 residues before the CDR3 terminus; that terminus is restored from the germline J gene. The V call is TRBV15, the J call TRBJ2-6; D is possibly TRBD1 (5 bases). CDR1 and CDR2 from the germline V gene are LNHNV and YYDKDF (reference sequence). The CDR3 has 15 residues. The V end was cut by 3 bases, the J end by 0 bases, with 6 bases between. CDR3 loop: CATSRDNSGANVLTF. The CDR3 DNA, read in part, is TGTGCCACCAGCAGGGACAACTCTGGGGCCAACGTC.

This clone was counted only a few times. The read is 3 residues too short to cover the CDR3 end, so that end is filled in from the germline J gene. The rearrangement joins TRBV16 to TRBJ1-1; 10 nucleotides match TRBD1. The trim removed 3 bases at V and 5 bases at J, leaving 3 bases unmatched. The CDR3 loop spans 14 amino acids. Per germline, CDR1 KGHSY and CDR2 FQNENV. The CDR3 protein is CASSQTGGETEAFF. CDR3 bases read: TGTGCCAGCAGCCAGACAGGGGGCGAGACTGAA.

This clone was seen at least ten times. The read ends 3 residues shy of where the CDR3 ends; the end is completed using the germline J gene. V gene TRBV7-8 combines with J gene TRBJ1-1; TRBD1 matches at 7 bases. The germline gives CDR1 SGHVS, CDR2 FQNEAQ. After removal of 5 bases from V and 3 bases from J, the junction contained 9 bases not matched to a gene. The CDR3 sequence is 15 residues long. Incomplete CDR3 DNA: TGTGCCAGCAGCAAGTTAACAGGGGAGGACACTGAA. Its protein is CASSKLTGEDTE. The entire CDR3 protein is CASSKLTGEDTEAFF.

The table lists this clone with many counts. The read terminates 3 residues ahead of where the CDR3 ends, so the germline J gene completes it. The chain couples TRBV20-1 to TRBJ2-3, with D possibly being TRBD1 (5 bases). CDR1 DFQATT and CDR2 SNEGSKA come from the germline V gene (reference sequence). CDR3 size: 14 residues. Here the CDR3 reads CSASGRADRETQYF. The CDR3 DNA, read in part, is TGCAGTGCTAGCGGCAGGGCGGACCGAGAGACG.

This clone was observed a few times. The CDR3 sequence: CASRSQLNTEAFF. The DNA read from the CDR3 is TGTGCCAGTAGGTCACAGTTGAACACTGAA. V usage is TRBV19 and J usage is TRBJ1-1; D call uncertain. Sequencing ends 3 residues short of the CDR3 end; the germline J gene provides the rest. This CDR3 spans 13 amino acids. Germline CDR1 LNHDA, CDR2 SQIVND (reference sequence). V dropped 6 bases and J dropped 0 bases, with 8 bases sitting between them.

At least ten counts were recorded for this clone. Read coverage stops 3 residues before the CDR3 terminus; the germline J gene supplies the remainder. The rearrangement links TRBV28 to TRBJ2-2; D gene unclear. The germline CDR1 and CDR2 sequences are MDHEN and SYDVKM. Between the trimmed V and J ends, which lost 2 bases and 0 bases, there was a span of 7 bases. This CDR3 region has 15 residues. The CDR3 sequence is CASSLSGPNTGELFF. The DNA read from the CDR3 is TGTGCCAGCAGTTTAAGTGGCCCGAACACCGGGGAG.

This clone was found many times. The read stops 3 residues short of the end of the CDR3; the missing end is completed from the germline J gene. The chain couples TRBV4-1 to TRBJ2-3; TRBD2 aligns across 9 bases. The CDR3 sequence is 18 residues long. V shed 1 base and J 0 bases; nucleotides not matched to a gene: 8. Per the germline V gene, CDR1 is MGHRA and CDR2 is YSYEKL. This CDR3 is CASSQAPVTSGSTDTQYF. CDR3 DNA, as far as it was read: TGCGCCAGCAGCCAAGCCCCAGTGACTAGCGGAAGCACAGATACG.

This clone occurred many times. CDR3 bases read: TGCAGCGTTGCGGGACTTAATAGCGCTCGGGCCAATGAG. Translating gives CSVAGLNSARANE. The entire CDR3 protein reads CSVAGLNSARANEQFF. The chain combines TRBV29-1 with TRBJ2-1; D may be TRBD2 (6 bases). The CDR3 extends 3 residues past the end of the read, so its final part is completed from the germline J gene. CDR3 size: 16 residues. Deletions cut 4 bases from V and 6 bases from J, with 22 bases between. Germline V lookup: CDR1 SQVTM, CDR2 ANQGSEA.

Many counts were recorded for this clone. The read terminates 3 residues before the CDR3 end, so the remaining end is supplied by the germline J gene. The chain recombines TRBV4-1 with TRBJ2-1, with D possibly TRBD2 on 6 matching bases. Trimming took 1 base from V and 3 from J, leaving 10 bases between them. The germline V gene encodes CDR1 MGHRA and CDR2 YSYEKL. There are 15 residues in the CDR3. The CDR3 bases that were read are TGCGCCAGCAGCCAAGGACTAGGGGACTACAATGAG. It yields the protein CASSQGLGDYNE. The whole CDR3 sequence is CASSQGLGDYNEQFF.

Notes on this clone: The read comes to an end 3 residues before the CDR3 does, leaving the germline J gene to fill in the end. The chain combines TRBV16 with TRBJ2-7; 7 bases align to TRBD1. Germline CDR1 and CDR2: KGHSY and FQNENV. This CDR3 has 15 amino acids. The V gene end was trimmed by 1 base and the J gene end by 3 bases; junction bases not matched to a gene: 6. The CDR3 sequence is CASSQFPRGLYEQYF. CDR3 DNA (partial): TGTGCCAGCAGCCAATTTCCTAGGGGGCTCTACGAG.

This clone was counted at least ten times. From the germline J gene comes the end of the CDR3, since the read stops 3 residues before it. This chain links TRBV13 with TRBJ2-1, with 10 bases aligning to TRBD2. Germline loops: CDR1 PRHDT, CDR2 FYEKMQ (reference sequence). CDR3 size: 16 residues. The V and J ends lost 4 bases and 2 bases, in that order; junction bases with no gene match: 5. The CDR3 loop reads CASSSRAGGPYNEQFF. The covered CDR3 bases are TGTGCCAGCAGCTCTAGAGCGGGAGGGCCCTACAATGAG.

Turning to this clone: From the germline J gene comes the end of the CDR3, since the read stops 3 residues before it. J is TRBJ2-4 and V is TRBV19; maybe TRBD2 (5 bases). The CDR3 runs to 15 residues. In germline, CDR1 is LNHDA, CDR2 SQIVND (reference sequence). This chain's CDR3 is CASSISGNRNYGQYF. Partial CDR3 DNA: TGTGCCAGTAGTATATCGGGGAACCGAAACTATGGT.

Many counts were recorded for this clone. The read ends 3 residues before the CDR3 terminus; that terminus is restored from the germline J gene. This chain links TRBV19 with TRBJ2-1, with TRBD2 identical over 10 bases. CDR3 size: 16 residues. Unmatched junction bases numbered 11, after V lost 7 bases and J lost 5 bases. Germline V gene lookup returns CDR1 LNHDA and CDR2 SQIVND (reference sequence). CDR3: CASTQLAGFAHNEQFF. The sequenced part of the CDR3 DNA is TGTGCCAGTACCCAACTAGCGGGATTCGCTCACAATGAG.

This clone was detected ten times or more. The CDR3 end is not reached by the read, which stops 3 residues before it; the germline J gene fills it in. The chain recombines TRBV18 with TRBJ2-7; 7 bases fit TRBD1. V lost 5 bases, J lost 5 bases, and 9 bases stayed unmatched. This CDR3 comprises 14 residues. Germline V CDR1 and CDR2: KGHSH, LQKENI. CDR3 DNA (partial): TGTGCCAGCTCAATCAGGGGGTTGGGGGACGAG. Translated: CASSIRGLGDE. The complete CDR3 protein is CASSIRGLGDEQYF.

This clone was seen more than once but under ten times. The CDR3 end lies 3 residues beyond the end of the read and is filled in from the germline J gene. The rearrangement uses TRBV5-1 and TRBJ2-4, with TRBD1 matching 7 bases. Germline V gives CDR1 SGHRS, CDR2 YFSETQ. This CDR3 contains 13 residues. CDR3 sequence: CASNYGTAYGQYF. Partial CDR3 DNA: TGCGCCAGCAACTACGGGACAGCCTATGGT.

This clone was detected many times. The CDR3 is cut off 3 residues early in the read; its end comes from the germline J gene. The V call is TRBV7-2, the J call TRBJ1-5; D gene unclear. The CDR3 length is 13 residues. The germline V and J ends were trimmed by 1 base and 7 bases, with 8 bases remaining between them. The V gene's germline CDR1 is SGHTA and CDR2 FQGNSA. The covered CDR3 bases are TGTGCCAGCAGCTTAGATCTGGGCCAGCCC. It is translated as CASSLDLGQP. The entire CDR3 reads CASSLDLGQPQHF. The variable domain in full, with the rest retrieved from reference TRBV7-2 and TRBJ1-5, is GAGVSQSPSNKVTEKGKDVELRCDPISGHTALYWYRQSLGQGLEFLIYFQGNSAPDKSGLPSDRFSAERTGGSVSTLTIQRTQQEDSAVYLCASSLDLGQPQHFGDGTRLSIL.

This clone occurred a few times. The read terminates 3 residues before the CDR3 end, so the remaining end is supplied by the germline J gene. The chain couples TRBV2 to TRBJ2-7; D possibly corresponds to TRBD1 (5 bases). The CDR3 is 17 amino acids. Trimming shortened V by 2 bases and J by 0 bases, and 17 bases separated the two germline ends. Germline values: CDR1 SNHLY, CDR2 FYNNEI. CDR3 bases read: TGTGCCAGCAGTGAATTCGGACAACTCTTGCGCTCCTACGAG. Encoded protein: CASSEFGQLLRSYE. The full CDR3 sequence reads CASSEFGQLLRSYEQYF.

This clone occurred many times. The read is 3 residues too short to cover the CDR3 end, so that end is filled in from the germline J gene. The gene calls are TRBV19 and TRBJ2-7; 7 bases are shared with TRBD2. The CDR3 loop spans 16 amino acids. The V and J ends lost 6 bases and 5 bases, in that order; junction bases with no gene match: 16. CDR1 LNHDA and CDR2 SQIVND come from the germline V gene (reference sequence). CDR3 DNA (partial): TGTGCCAGTAGCTTAAACTGGGGGGGAACAGTGCACGAG. Residues: CASSLNWGGTVHE. Given in full, the CDR3 is CASSLNWGGTVHEQYF. Full variable domain (rest looked up from reference TRBV19 and TRBJ2-7): DGGITQSPKYLFRKEGQNVTLSCEQNLNHDAMYWYRQDPGQGLRLIYYSQIVNDFQKGDIAEGYSVSREKKESFPLTVTSAQKNPTAFYLCASSLNWGGTVHEQYFGPGTRLTVT.

Turning to this clone: The read is 3 residues too short to cover the CDR3 end, so that end is filled in from the germline J gene. This chain links TRBV29-1 with TRBJ1-2, with D tentatively TRBD1 (6 bases). This CDR3 has 14 residues. Germline V gene data show CDR1 as SQVTM and CDR2 as ANQGSEA. The V end was cut by 6 bases, the J end by 1 base, with 15 bases between. The sequenced part of the CDR3 DNA is TGCAGCGTCGGGAAAGACAGGTTTAACTATGGC. It codes for CSVGKDRFNYG. The complete CDR3 reads CSVGKDRFNYGYTF.

This clone has at least ten counts. The sequenced fragment ends 3 residues before the CDR3 boundary, so the rest is inferred from the germline J gene. The chain uses TRBV19 and TRBJ1-2; TRBD1 is a possible D gene (5 bases). There are 17 residues in the CDR3. The ends were cut back, 3 bases at V and 1 base at J, with 18 bases in the middle. Looked up from germline, CDR1 is LNHDA and CDR2 is SQIVND (reference sequence). The DNA read from the CDR3 is TGTGCCAGTAGTATCGGTCCCGGGACTTTCCTTAACTATGGC. Amino acid sequence: CASSIGPGTFLNYG. The CDR3 reads in full as CASSIGPGTFLNYGYTF. Complete variable domain (other parts from reference TRBV19 and TRBJ1-2): DGGITQSPKYLFRKEGQNVTLSCEQNLNHDAMYWYRQDPGQGLRLIYYSQIVNDFQKGDIAEGYSVSREKKESFPLTVTSAQKNPTAFYLCASSIGPGTFLNYGYTFGSGTRLTVV.

There are many counts of this clone. The read gets to within 3 residues of the CDR3 end, and the germline J gene fills in the rest. The gene calls are TRBV4-1 and TRBJ2-3; 7 nucleotides agree with TRBD1. This CDR3 contains 14 residues. CDR1 is MGHRA and CDR2 is YSYEKL in the germline V gene. Trimming cost V 6 bases and J 2 bases; bases outside gene matches: 5. The CDR3 DNA, read in part, is TGCGCCAGCAGGACACAGGGGCCCACAGATACG. This codes for CASRTQGPTDT. The whole CDR3 reads CASRTQGPTDTQYF.